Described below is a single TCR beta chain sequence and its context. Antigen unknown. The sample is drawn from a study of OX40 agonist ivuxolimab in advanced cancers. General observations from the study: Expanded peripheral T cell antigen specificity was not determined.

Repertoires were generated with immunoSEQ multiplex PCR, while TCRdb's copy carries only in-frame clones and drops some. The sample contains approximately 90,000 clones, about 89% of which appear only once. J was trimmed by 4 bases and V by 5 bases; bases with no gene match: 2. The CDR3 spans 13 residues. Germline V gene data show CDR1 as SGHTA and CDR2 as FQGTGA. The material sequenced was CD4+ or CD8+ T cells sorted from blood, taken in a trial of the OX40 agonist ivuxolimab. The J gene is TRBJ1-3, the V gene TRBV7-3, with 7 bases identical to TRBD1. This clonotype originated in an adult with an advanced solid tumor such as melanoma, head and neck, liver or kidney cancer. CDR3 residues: CASSPGQGNTIYF. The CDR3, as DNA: TGTGCCAGCAGCCCGGGACAGGGAAACACCATATATTTT.